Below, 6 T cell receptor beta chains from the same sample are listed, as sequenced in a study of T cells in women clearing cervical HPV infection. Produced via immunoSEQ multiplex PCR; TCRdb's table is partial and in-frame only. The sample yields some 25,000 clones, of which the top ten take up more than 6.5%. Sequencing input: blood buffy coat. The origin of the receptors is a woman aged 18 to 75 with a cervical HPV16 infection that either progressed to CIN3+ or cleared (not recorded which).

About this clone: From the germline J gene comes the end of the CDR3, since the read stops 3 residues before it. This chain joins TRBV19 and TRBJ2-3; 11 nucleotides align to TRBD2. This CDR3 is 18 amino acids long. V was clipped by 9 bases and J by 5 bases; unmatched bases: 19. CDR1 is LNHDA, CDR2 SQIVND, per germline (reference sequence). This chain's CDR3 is CASRSLGVTSGIGDTQYF. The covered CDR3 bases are TGTGCCAGCCGTTCCCTAGGGGTGACTAGCGGGATTGGAGATACG. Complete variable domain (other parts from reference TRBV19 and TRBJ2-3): DGGITQSPKYLFRKEGQNVTLSCEQNLNHDAMYWYRQDPGQGLRLIYYSQIVNDFQKGDIAEGYSVSREKKESFPLTVTSAQKNPTAFYLCASRSLGVTSGIGDTQYFGPGTRLTVL.

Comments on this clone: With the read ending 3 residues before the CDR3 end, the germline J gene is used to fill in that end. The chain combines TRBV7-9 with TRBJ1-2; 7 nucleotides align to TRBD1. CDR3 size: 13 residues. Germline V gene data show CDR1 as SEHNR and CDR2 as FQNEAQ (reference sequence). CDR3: CASSRDSPYDYTF. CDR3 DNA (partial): TGTGCCAGCAGCCGGGACAGTCCCTACGAC.

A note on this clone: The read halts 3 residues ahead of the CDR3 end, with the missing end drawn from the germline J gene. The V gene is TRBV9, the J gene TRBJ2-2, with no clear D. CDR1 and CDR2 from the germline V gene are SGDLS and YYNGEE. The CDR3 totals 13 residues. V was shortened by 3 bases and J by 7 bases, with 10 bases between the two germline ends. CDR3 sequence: CASSGRQGGELFF. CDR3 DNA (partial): TGTGCCAGCAGCGGCCGTCAAGGCGGGGAG.

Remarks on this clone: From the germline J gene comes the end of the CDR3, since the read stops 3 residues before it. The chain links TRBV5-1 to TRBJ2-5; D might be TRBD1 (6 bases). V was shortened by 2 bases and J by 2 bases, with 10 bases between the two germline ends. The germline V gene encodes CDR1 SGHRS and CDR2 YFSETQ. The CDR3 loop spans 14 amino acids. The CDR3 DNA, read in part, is TGCGCCAGCAGCTTCCAGGGGATTCAAGAGACC. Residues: CASSFQGIQET. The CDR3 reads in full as CASSFQGIQETQYF.

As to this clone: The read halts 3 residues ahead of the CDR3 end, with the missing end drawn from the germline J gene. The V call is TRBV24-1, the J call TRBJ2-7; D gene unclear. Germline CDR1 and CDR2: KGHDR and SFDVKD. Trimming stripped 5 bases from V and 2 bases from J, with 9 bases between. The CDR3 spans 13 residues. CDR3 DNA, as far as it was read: TGTGCCACCAGTGGTCGGGTAACCTACGAG. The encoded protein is CATSGRVTYE. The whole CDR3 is CATSGRVTYEQYF.

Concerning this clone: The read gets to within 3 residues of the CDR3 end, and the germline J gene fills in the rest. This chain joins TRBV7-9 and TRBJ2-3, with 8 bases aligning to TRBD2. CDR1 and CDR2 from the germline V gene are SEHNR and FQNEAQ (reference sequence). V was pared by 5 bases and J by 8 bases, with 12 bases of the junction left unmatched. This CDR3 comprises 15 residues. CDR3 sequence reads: CASSQPLGLVATQYF. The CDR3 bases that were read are TGTGCCAGCAGCCAGCCTTTGGGACTAGTCGCTACG. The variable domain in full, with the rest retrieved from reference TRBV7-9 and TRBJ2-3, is DTGVSQNPRHKITKRGQNVTFRCDPISEHNRLYWYRQTLGQGPEFLTYFQNEAQLEKSRLLSDRFSAERPKGSFSTLEIQRTEQGDSAMYLCASSQPLGLVATQYFGPGTRLTVL.